This T cell receptor (beta chain) was sequenced for a study of spatial heterogeneity in lung cancer. Background on the study: Alpha-chain sequences were consistently detected less often than beta-chain sequences.

Each TCR cDNA molecule carried a unique molecular identifier. Each CDR3 protein gets one entry after TCRdb re-called the 5' RACE reads with MiXCR. Of 90,000 to 95,000 distinct CDR3 sequences listed, around 12% are singletons. Time point given: sample taken at primary tumor resection. Unsorted samples of tumor, nontumor lung or frozen PBMC had their whole RNA sequenced. Donors were some 72 untreated early-stage non-small cell lung cancer patients. The ends were cut back, 6 bases at V and 0 bases at J, with 9 bases in the middle. This CDR3 is built from 14 residues. Germline-derived CDR1 and CDR2 are SEHNR and FQNEAQ (reference sequence).

The source is a male donor with early-stage non-small cell lung cancer. V is TRBV7-9 and J is TRBJ2-1, with D possibly TRBD2 on 5 matching bases. This specimen consisted of PBMCs, obtained at surgery. CDR3 sequence (DNA): TGTGCCAGCAGTCCGGGGAGCTCCTACAATGAGCAGTTCTTC. Encoded protein: CASSPGSSYNEQFF.